Detailed here is one T cell receptor (beta chain). Its specificity is unknown. Prepared TCR beta cDNA libraries contained unique molecular identifiers. Some 500,000 cDNA molecules were obtained per 1 to 10 million input T cells. TCRdb itself ran the PCR reads through MiXCR, one entry per CDR3 protein. The table includes more than 450,000 distinct CDR3 sequences, 30% to 40% detected once. The data are from a study of post-analysis software for immune sequencing data. About the research overall: Courses of disease covered relapsing-remitting, secondary progressive and progressive-relapsing multiple sclerosis. Whole-study findings and limits: Significantly lower normalized Chao1 diversity was seen in multiple sclerosis patients than in controls. When the samples were clustered directly with F measure, those that had been prepared in the same batch showed strong co-clustering.

The clonotype comes from a girl aged 2-17 years with multiple sclerosis. Sequenced: blood.

CDR3 loop: CASSQVSGGASEEQYF. CDR3 coding DNA: TGTGCCAGCAGCCAGGTTAGCGGGGGGGCTTCTGAAGAGCAGTACTTC. The chain carries TRBV4-2 and TRBJ2-7, with 11 nucleotides matching TRBD2. V was pared by 3 bases and J by 7 bases, with 11 bases of the junction left unmatched. The CDR3 spans 16 residues. The germline CDR1 and CDR2 sequences are LGHNA and YNFKEQ.